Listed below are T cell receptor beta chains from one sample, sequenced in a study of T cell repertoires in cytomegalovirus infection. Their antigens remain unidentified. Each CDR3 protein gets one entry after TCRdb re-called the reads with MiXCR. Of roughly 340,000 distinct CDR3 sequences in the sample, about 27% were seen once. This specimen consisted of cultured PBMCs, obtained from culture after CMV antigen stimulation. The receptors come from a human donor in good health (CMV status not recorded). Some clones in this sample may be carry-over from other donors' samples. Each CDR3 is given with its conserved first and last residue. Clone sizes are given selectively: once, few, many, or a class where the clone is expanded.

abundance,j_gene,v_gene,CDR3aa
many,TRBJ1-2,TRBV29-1,CSVGDGGVGYTF
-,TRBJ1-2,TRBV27,CASSPQMAPGRTTGYTF
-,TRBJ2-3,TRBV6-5,CASSYSMIAGGGTTDTQYF
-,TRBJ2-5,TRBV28,CASSPTSGRQTQYF
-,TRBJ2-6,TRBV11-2,CASSSVHPPSDRGQSGANVLTF
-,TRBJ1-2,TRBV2,CASNDREGGYTF
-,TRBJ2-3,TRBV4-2,CASSQGDGADTQYF
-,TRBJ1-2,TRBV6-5,CASSYSRTYGYTF
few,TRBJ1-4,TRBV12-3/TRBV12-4,CASSLMGSNEKLFF
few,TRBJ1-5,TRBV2,CASSLAGGGRQPQHF
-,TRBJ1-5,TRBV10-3,CAISPAEGRGNQPQHF
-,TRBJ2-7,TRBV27,CASSLSVSYEQYF
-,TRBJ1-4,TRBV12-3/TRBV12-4,CASRGTGSEKLFF